This entry describes one TCR beta chain. This record belongs to a study of tumour-infiltrating T cells in Burkitt lymphoma. Study-level background: Productive clonality predicted overall and progression-free survival.

Germline V gene lookup returns CDR1 SGHRS and CDR2 YFSETQ. V lost 1 base and J 4 bases, leaving 17 bases between the germline ends. The length of the CDR3 is 16 residues. Some clones are missing from TCRdb's copy, which holds only in-frame ones; the method was immunoSEQ multiplex PCR. The data hold 11,000 to 15,000 clones, with 60% to 80% observed a single time. This chain connects TRBV5-1 to TRBJ1-1; D may be TRBD1 (6 bases). Sequenced: tumor tissue. The clonotype was recovered from a human donor with diffuse large B-cell lymphoma. This CDR3 is CASSLLTGALRTEAFF. The CDR3 coding sequence is TGCGCCAGCAGCTTGTTAACGGGGGCCTTACGCACTGAAGCTTTCTTT.